The sequence of this T cell receptor beta chain was determined in a study of identical twins. Worth noting for this clonotype: Its matching antigen is unknown.

Study-wide results and caveats: It was possible that invariant MAIT and iNKT cells partly confounded the zero-insertion analyses.

One entry per CDR3 protein results from TCRdb running MiXCR on the 5' RACE reads. The repertoire holds about 240,000 distinct CDR3 sequences, with 7.5% as singletons. These data were also reused for a study on yellow fever vaccine responses in identical twins.

The source is a woman aged 18 to 35 in good health. The sequenced sample was CD8+ T cells sorted from blood.

This CDR3 reads CASSPQSGFPGELFF. In DNA form, the CDR3 reads TGTGCCAGCAGCCCCCAGTCGGGGTTTCCCGGGGAGCTGTTTTTT. The J gene is TRBJ2-2, the V gene TRBV11-2, with D perhaps TRBD2 (5 bases). The germline V gene has CDR1 SGHAT and CDR2 FQNNGV. The ends were cut back, 5 bases at V and 6 bases at J, with 16 bases in the middle. The CDR3 contains 15 residues.